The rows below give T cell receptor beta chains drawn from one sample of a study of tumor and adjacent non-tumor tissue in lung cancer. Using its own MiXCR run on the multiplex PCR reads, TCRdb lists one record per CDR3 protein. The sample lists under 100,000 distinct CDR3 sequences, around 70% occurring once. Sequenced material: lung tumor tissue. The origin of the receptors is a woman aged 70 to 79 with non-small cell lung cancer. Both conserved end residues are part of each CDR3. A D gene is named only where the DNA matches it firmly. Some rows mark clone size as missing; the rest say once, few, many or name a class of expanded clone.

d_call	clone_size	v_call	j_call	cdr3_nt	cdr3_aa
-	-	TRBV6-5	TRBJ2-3	TGTGCCAGCAGTTACCAGGAGGGGAATGGGCGCACAGATACGCAGTATTTT	CASSYQEGNGRTDTQYF
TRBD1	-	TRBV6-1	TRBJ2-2	TGTGCCAGCAGTAAGCAGGGGGCCTTAAACACCGGTGAGCTGTTATTT	CASSKQGALNTGELLF
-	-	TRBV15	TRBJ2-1	TGTGCCACCAGCAGAGAACTAGTTTCCTACAATGAGCAGTTCTTC	CATSRELVSYNEQFF
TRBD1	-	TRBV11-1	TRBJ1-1	TGTGCCAGCATCGGGGACAGAAGAGCCGAAGCTTTCTTT	CASIGDRRAEAFF
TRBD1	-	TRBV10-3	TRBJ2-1	TGTGCCATCAGAACAGGGACAGAAAACATTCAGTTCTTC	CAIRTGTENIQFF
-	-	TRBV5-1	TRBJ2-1	TGCGCCAGCAGCTTGGATGGATTAGCTAAAGCGGAGAAGTTCTTC	CASSLDGLAKAEKFF
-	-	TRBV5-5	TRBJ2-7	TGTGCCTGCAGCTTGGGATTGTGGAACTCCTACGAGCAGTACTTC	CACSLGLWNSYEQYF
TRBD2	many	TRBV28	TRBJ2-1	TGTGCCAGCAGTTTAACTAGCGGGAGGGCCTTGGGAGTATATGAGCAGTTCTTC	CASSLTSGRALGVYEQFF
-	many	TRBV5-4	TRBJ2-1	TGTGCCAGCAGCTTGGACGACAATGAGCAGTTCTTC	CASSLDDNEQFF
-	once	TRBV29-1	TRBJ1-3	TGCAGCGTATTGTGGAGGGCGAATGGAAACACCATATATTTT	CSVLWRANGNTIYF
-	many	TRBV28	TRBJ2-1	TGTGCCAGCAGTTTTTACAGGGACAATGAGCAGTTCTTC	CASSFYRDNEQFF
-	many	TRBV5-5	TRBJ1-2	TGTGCCAGCAGCTTGGCGGTACCGGTGATGAAGAGCTATGGCTACACCTTC	CASSLAVPVMKSYGYTF
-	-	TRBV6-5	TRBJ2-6	TGTGCCAGCAGATGGGACATATCTGGGGCCAACATCCTGACTTTC	CASRWDISGANILTF
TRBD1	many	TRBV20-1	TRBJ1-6	TGCAGTGCTAGAGATCAGGGGGTGGGGAATTCACCCCTCCACTTT	CSARDQGVGNSPLHF
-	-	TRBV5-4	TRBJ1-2	TGTGCCATCAGCTTGGGGGGGCCAGGGGTGGCTGACTACGCCTTC	CAISLGGPGVADYAF
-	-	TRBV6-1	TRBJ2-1	TGTGCCAGGAGTGAAATCGACACATACAATGAGCAGTTCTTC	CARSEIDTYNEQFF
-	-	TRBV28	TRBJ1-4	TGTGCCAGCAGGGCAGGGCCCGCTAATGAAAGACTGTTTTTC	CASRAGPANERLFF
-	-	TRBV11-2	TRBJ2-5	TGTGCCAGGAGCTTGTGGCGCCAAGAGACCCAGTACTTC	CARSLWRQETQYF
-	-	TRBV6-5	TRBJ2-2	TGTGCCAGCAGTTACACCCGACGGTTGAACACCGGGGCGCTGTTTTTT	CASSYTRRLNTGALFF
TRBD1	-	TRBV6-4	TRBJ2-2	TGTGCCAGCAGTCACCGCCCTATGACAGGGGGCACCGGGGAGCTGTTTTTT	CASSHRPMTGGTGELFF
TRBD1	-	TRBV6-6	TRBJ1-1	TGTGCCGCGACCGGACAGGGGGATGTGGGGAACACTGAAACTTTCTTT	CAATGQGDVGNTETFF
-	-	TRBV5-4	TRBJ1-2	TGTGCCAGCAGCCTGGGGGGGCCAGGGGTGGCTTACTACACCTTC	CASSLGGPGVAYYTF
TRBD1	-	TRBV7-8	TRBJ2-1	TGTGCCAGCAGCCACCGTGACAGGGATGAGCAGTTCTTC	CASSHRDRDEQFF
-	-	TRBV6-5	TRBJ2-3	TGTGCCAGCAGCTCCGGGGTCCACCGGCAAGATGCGCAGTATTTT	CASSSGVHRQDAQYF
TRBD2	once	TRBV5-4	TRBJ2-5	TGTACCGGCAGCACTTCACTAGCGCCCGAGACCCAGTACTTC	CTGSTSLAPETQYF
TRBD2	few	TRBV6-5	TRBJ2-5	TGTGCTAGCTGTTTCCCTAGCGGGTGGGAGACCCAGTATTTC	CASCFPSGWETQYF
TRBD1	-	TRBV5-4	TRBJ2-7	TGTGCCGGCAGCCATTCCAGGGACAGGGGGCTCGAGCAGTACTTC	CAGSHSRDRGLEQYF
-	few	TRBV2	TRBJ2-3	TGTGCCAGCAATGCGGGTTCGGGCACAGATACGCAGTATTTT	CASNAGSGTDTQYF
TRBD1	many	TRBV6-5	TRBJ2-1	TGTGCCAGCAGTTACATAGGGGGACAGGGACCTAACCTCCCCTCCTACAATGAGCAGTTCTTC	CASSYIGGQGPNLPSYNEQFF
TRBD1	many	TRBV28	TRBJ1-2	TGTGCCAGCAGTGGATCCGGGACAGGGGGGTATGGCTACACCTTC	CASSGSGTGGYGYTF
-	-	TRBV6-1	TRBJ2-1	TGTGCCTGCTTGGGTCCACTTAACAATGAGCAGCTCTTC	CACLGPLNNEQLF
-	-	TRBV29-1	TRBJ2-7	TGCAGCATTGAAGATCATGATTCGCAGGGTGACGAGCAGTACTTC	CSIEDHDSQGDEQYF
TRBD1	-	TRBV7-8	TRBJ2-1	TGTGCCAGCAGCTTAGGGGGACAGGGGTCTTACGATGAGCAGTTCTTC	CASSLGGQGSYDEQFF
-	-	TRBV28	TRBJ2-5	TGTGCCAGCTGTTTTGGAGGGGAGGATCAAAAGACCCAGTACTTC	CASCFGGEDQKTQYF
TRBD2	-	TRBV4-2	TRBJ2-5	TGTACCAGCAGCCAAGGTGGGACTAGTTCTATGGAGACCCAGTACTTC	CTSSQGGTSSMETQYF
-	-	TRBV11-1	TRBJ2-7	TGTGCCAGCAGTCAGGACTTGCGGGATTGGGGCACCTACGAGCAGTACTTC	CASSQDLRDWGTYEQYF
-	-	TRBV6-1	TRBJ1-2	TGTGCCAGCAGGCCCCGAGATAACTATCTCTACACCTTC	CASRPRDNYLYTF
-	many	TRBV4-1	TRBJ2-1	TGCGCCAGCAGCCAGAGGCCGGGACAACCGACCCCCAATGAGCAGTTCTTC	CASSQRPGQPTPNEQFF
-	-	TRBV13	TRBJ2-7	TGTGCCAACAGCTTAAGTACCTACGAGCAATACTTC	CANSLSTYEQYF
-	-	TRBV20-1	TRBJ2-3	TGCAGTGCTAGCGCCCTTCCTATCACAGATACGCAGTATTTT	CSASALPITDTQYF
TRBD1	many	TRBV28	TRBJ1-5	TGTGCCAGCAGTTTAGGGGAGGACAGGGTAGGCAATCAGCCCCAGCATTTT	CASSLGEDRVGNQPQHF
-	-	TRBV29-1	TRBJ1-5	TGCAGTGTTGTTCCTCAGGGCCATAGCAATCAGCCCCAGCATTTT	CSVVPQGHSNQPQHF
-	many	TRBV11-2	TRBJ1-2	TGTGCCAGCAGCTTCCAGCCCCTAGGCTACACCTTC	CASSFQPLGYTF
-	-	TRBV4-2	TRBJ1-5	TGTGCCAGTAGCCAAGATCTGCAGAGGGGTGATCAGCCCCAGCATTTT	CASSQDLQRGDQPQHF
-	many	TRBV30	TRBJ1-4	TGTGCCTGGAGTGTACAGGGAGGGCTGGGTGAAAAACTGTTTTTT	CAWSVQGGLGEKLFF
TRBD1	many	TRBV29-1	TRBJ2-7	TGCAGCGTTTTGAAAATGACAGGGGCCAACTACGAGCAGTACTTC	CSVLKMTGANYEQYF
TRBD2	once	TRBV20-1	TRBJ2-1	TGCAGTGCTAGAGCCGGCGGGAGGGTCAGCAATGAGCAATTCTTC	CSARAGGRVSNEQFF
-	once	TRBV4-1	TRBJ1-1	TGCGCCAGCAGCCAAGATTGTGGGTGTGAGGGAGCTTTCTTT	CASSQDCGCEGAFF
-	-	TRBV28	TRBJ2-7	TGTGCCAGTAGTTTTGGCTTAACCTACGAGGAGTACTTC	CASSFGLTYEEYF
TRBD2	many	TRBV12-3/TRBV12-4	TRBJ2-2	TGTGCCAGCCGTGAAGGGGCGGGTGGCGGGAGCACCGGGGAGCTGTTTTTT	CASREGAGGGSTGELFF